A selection of T cell receptor beta chains follows, all from one sample in a study of cytomegalovirus exposure and HLA in healthy donors. The table came from immunoSEQ multiplex PCR; TCRdb's copy has only in-frame clones and leaves some out. The data show approximately 100,000 clones, with about 76% seen just once and 9.5% to 15% held by the top ten. Specimen: PBMCs. Receptors originate from a woman aged 40 to 50 in good health and CMV-seropositive. Each CDR3 is given with its conserved first and last residue. A D gene is named only where the DNA matches it firmly. Rows give clone size only sometimes, using once, few, many, or a class for an expanded clone.

TRBJ2-5,.,TRBV29-1,TRBD2,CSVDGLAGRGTQYF,TGCAGCGTCGACGGACTAGCGGGGAGAGGGACCCAGTACTTC
TRBJ1-6,.,TRBV7-9,.,CASGPGGGSPLHF,TGTGCCAGCGGGCCGGGGGGAGGCTCACCCCTCCACTTT
TRBJ2-5,.,TRBV5-4,TRBD1,CASGTGVPTQETQYF,TGTGCCAGCGGGACAGGGGTCCCCACGCAGGAGACCCAGTACTTC
TRBJ1-1,.,TRBV7-9,.,CASKETQAMNTEAFF,TGTGCCAGCAAAGAGACCCAGGCGATGAACACTGAAGCTTTCTTT
TRBJ1-3,.,TRBV7-7,.,CASSPDSASSGNTIYF,TGTGCCAGCAGTCCGGACTCGGCGAGCTCTGGAAACACCATATATTTT
TRBJ2-3,.,TRBV6-4,TRBD2,CASSDSGGADTQYF,TGTGCCAGCAGTGACTCTGGGGGGGCAGATACGCAGTATTTT
TRBJ2-7,.,TRBV5-5,.,CASSLGLYEQYF,TGTGCCAGCAGCTTGGGGCTTTACGAGCAGTACTTC
TRBJ1-1,.,TRBV18,.,CAGGAVDTEAFF,TGTGCCGGCGGCGCGGTTGACACTGAAGCTTTCTTT
TRBJ1-1,.,TRBV6-5,.,CASISGGGTEAFF,TGTGCCAGCATATCGGGAGGGGGCACTGAAGCTTTCTTT
TRBJ2-7,once,TRBV5-4,.,CASSPTGVEQYF,TGTGCCAGCAGCCCGACAGGAGTCGAGCAGTACTTC
TRBJ1-4,once,TRBV5-4,.,CASSPSLQGQGEKLFF,TGTGCCAGCAGCCCATCACTACAGGGTCAGGGTGAAAAACTGTTTTTT
TRBJ2-1,.,TRBV10-3,TRBD1,CAIIDPQGAGYNEQFF,TGTGCCATCATCGACCCTCAGGGGGCAGGTTACAATGAGCAGTTCTTC
TRBJ2-3,few,TRBV27,TRBD2,CASSLSKAGGPLDTQYF,TGTGCCAGCAGTTTATCAAAAGCGGGGGGGCCCCTAGATACGCAGTATTTT
TRBJ1-1,few,TRBV5-1,.,CASSLKQGLTEAFF,TGCGCCAGCAGCTTGAAACAGGGTCTCACTGAAGCTTTCTTT
TRBJ1-2,.,TRBV7-8,.,CASSYRTANYGYTF,TGTGCCAGCAGCTACAGGACGGCTAACTATGGCTACACCTTC
TRBJ2-3,.,TRBV5-4,TRBD1,CASSPGQVRTDTQYF,TGTGCCAGCAGCCCGGGACAGGTTAGGACAGATACGCAGTATTTT
TRBJ1-2,.,TRBV20-1,.,CSARGDYGYTF,TGCAGTGCCAGGGGAGACTATGGCTACACCTTC
TRBJ2-2,.,TRBV10-3,TRBD2,CAISTGLAGTSGELFF,TGTGCCATCAGTACGGGACTAGCGGGGACATCCGGGGAGCTGTTTTTT
TRBJ1-5,.,TRBV12-5,.,CASGLVSERGSSDQPQHF,TGTGCTAGTGGTTTGGTAAGTGAGAGAGGCTCCTCGGATCAGCCCCAGCATTTT
TRBJ2-5,.,TRBV5-6,TRBD2,CASSRRASGGQGTQYF,TGTGCCAGCAGCCGGCGGGCTAGCGGGGGTCAAGGGACCCAGTACTTC
TRBJ1-2,.,TRBV4-2,TRBD1,CASSQGQDNYGYTF,TGTGCCAGCAGCCAGGGACAGGATAACTATGGCTACACCTTC
TRBJ1-1,few,TRBV2,TRBD1,CASSADRGSEAFF,TGTGCCAGCAGTGCCGACAGGGGTTCTGAAGCTTTCTTT